The T cell receptor beta chain under discussion was sequenced for a study of T cell repertoires in cytomegalovirus infection. Study-level background: Carrying CMV and the relevant HLA type showed in public TCR beta signatures. Study-level findings and limits: There were HLA-C-restricted CMV-specific TCR beta clonotypes dominating the ex vivo response. Of the TCR beta families, the public ones yielded a cumulative frequency that identified carriers of CMV plus the relevant HLA.

This clonotype was counted many times. The antigen is not known. Germline lookup yields CDR1 SGHVS and CDR2 FQNEAQ. Trimming took off 5 bases at V and 2 bases at J, with 21 bases between the two ends. The CDR3 has 17 amino acids. One entry per CDR3 protein results from TCRdb running MiXCR on the reads. The sample records some 180,000 distinct CDR3 sequences, nearly 9.5% being singletons. Material: PBMCs. V usage is TRBV7-8 and J usage is TRBJ1-1, with a weak D call TRBD1 (6 bases). The sequence derives from a human donor in good health (CMV status not recorded). Some clones in this sample may be carry-over from other donors' samples. The CDR3 DNA is TGTGCCAGCAGCCCGACCGCAGGACAGCGAAGAAACACTGAAGCTTTCTTT. It translates to CASSPTAGQRRNTEAFF.